The clone carrying this TCR beta chain occurred a few times. This record belongs to a study of blood T cell repertoires in COVID-19. Trimming removed 6 bases at V and 2 bases at J, with 9 bases between. The CDR3 extends over 13 amino acids. As processed by the authors: Reference gene primer amplification gave estimated nucleated cell counts. The data were produced by immunoSEQ multiplex PCR, yet TCRdb's version contains in-frame clones alone and is incomplete. Clonal size and the V and J genes are those of that table, whereas D and trimming came from the DNA. The table has approximately 220,000 clones, approximately 84% seen once.

The TCR sequence derives from a woman older than 75 with acute or convalescent COVID-19. Sequencing was carried out using peripheral blood. The V gene is TRBV12-3 or TRBV12-4, the J gene TRBJ2-3; tentatively, D is TRBD2 (5 bases). The CDR3 loop reads CASSRDYTDTQYF. The CDR3 coding sequence is TGTGCCAGCAGCCGTGACTACACAGATACGCAGTATTTT.